This paragraph reports one T cell receptor beta chain. J gave up 7 bases and V 4 bases, and 10 bases lay outside the gene matches. Germline-derived CDR1 and CDR2 are MNHNY and SVGAGI (reference sequence). This CDR3 comprises 16 residues. The data were taken from a study of blood T cell repertoires in COVID-19. TCRdb's copy holds only in-frame clones and misses some; the assay was immunoSEQ multiplex PCR. This table holds about 140,000 clones, about 90% found once. The J gene is TRBJ1-6, the V gene TRBV6-6; TRBD1 agrees at 7 bases. The receptor was isolated from a woman between 50 and 59 years old with acute or convalescent COVID-19. Sequenced input: peripheral blood. This chain's CDR3 is CASSWSTGERNSPLHF. CDR3 DNA sequence: TGTGCCAGCAGTTGGTCTACAGGGGAACGGAATTCACCCCTCCACTTT.